A selection of T cell receptor beta chains follows, all from one sample in a study of blood T cell repertoires in COVID-19. TCRdb keeps only in-frame clones here, not all; method: immunoSEQ multiplex PCR. The sample lists approximately 140,000 clones; about 85% were seen once. The specimen was peripheral blood. Receptors were obtained from a woman aged 55-69 years with active or convalescent COVID-19. Each CDR3 is given with its conserved first and last residue.

CDR3 length	V gene	J gene	CDR3 protein
15	TRBV25-1	TRBJ2-1	CASSEFSGFGNEQFF
13	TRBV7-9	TRBJ1-5	CASSLGEGQPQHF
17	TRBV5-6	TRBJ2-5	CASSLKQGALYSETQYF
14	TRBV7-2	TRBJ2-3	CASRVGGATDTQYF
15	TRBV7-2	TRBJ1-5	CASSSQGGGNQPQHF
14	TRBV18	TRBJ1-1	CASSPEQSGTEAFF
15	TRBV5-1	TRBJ2-7	CASSLAPGSTYEQYF
14	TRBV5-1	TRBJ1-4	CASSPGQGNEKLFF
16	TRBV5-4	TRBJ1-6	CASSSGEQSYNSPLHF
13	TRBV19	TRBJ1-1	CASSMRPNTEAFF
18	TRBV3-1/TRBV3-2	TRBJ2-3	CASSALHLAGGITDTQYF
14	TRBV6-5	TRBJ2-2	CASKEGTTTGELFF
14	TRBV19	TRBJ1-1	CASSVGQGDTEAFF
13	TRBV6-5	TRBJ1-1	CASRETGYTEAFF
14	TRBV18	TRBJ1-2	CASSPGQKYYGYTF
13	TRBV19	TRBJ1-2	CASSINRVRGYTF
14	TRBV27	TRBJ2-7	CASSFFDRVHEQYF
16	TRBV4-3	TRBJ2-1	CASSQGVSGVYNEQFF
16	TRBV5-4	TRBJ1-1	CASSPGPGGGNTEAFF
16	TRBV6-2/TRBV6-3	TRBJ2-1	CASSRSGGKLYNEQFF
15	TRBV18	TRBJ1-2	CASSPPGTGGVGYTF
13	TRBV7-9	TRBJ1-5	CASSSSGDQPQHF
13	TRBV2	TRBJ1-2	CASGSGVGPSYTF
13	TRBV7-8	TRBJ1-1	CASSHTGDTEAFF
16	TRBV5-6	TRBJ1-3	CASSPAGVSYGNTIYF
13	TRBV3-1/TRBV3-2	TRBJ2-5	CASSQGQQETQYF
14	TRBV6-4	TRBJ2-7	CASSADPGVYEQYF
18	TRBV5-5	TRBJ2-7	CASSFTGTGAPSSYEQYF
13	TRBV5-1	TRBJ1-1	CASSPQGFTEAFF
15	TRBV4-1	TRBJ2-7	CASSPLAGVTYEQYF
13	TRBV19	TRBJ2-7	CASSIGASYEQYF
14	TRBV6-6	TRBJ1-1	CASSSLPGGSEAFF
15	TRBV6-5	TRBJ1-5	CASSYSGQGNQPQHF
18	TRBV7-9	TRBJ2-1	CASSLAPIARGRYNEQFF
14	TRBV5-1	TRBJ2-7	CASSQGQAAYEQYF
16	TRBV3-1/TRBV3-2	TRBJ2-7	CASSPTGSEGSYEQYF
14	TRBV15	TRBJ1-4	CATSRGTGAWGLFF
15	TRBV7-9	TRBJ2-1	CASSFSSGVLNEQFF
13	TRBV18	TRBJ1-4	CASRDRAGEKLFF
13	TRBV7-2	TRBJ2-1	CASSLARDNEQFF